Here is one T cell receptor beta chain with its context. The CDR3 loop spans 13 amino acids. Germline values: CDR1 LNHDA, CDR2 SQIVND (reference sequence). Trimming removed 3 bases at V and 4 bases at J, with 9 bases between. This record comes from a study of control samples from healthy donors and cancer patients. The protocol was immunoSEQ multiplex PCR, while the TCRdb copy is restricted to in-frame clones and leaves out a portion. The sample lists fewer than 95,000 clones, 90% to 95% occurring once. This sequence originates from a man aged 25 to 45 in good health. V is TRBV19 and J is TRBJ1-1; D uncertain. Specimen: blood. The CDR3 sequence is CASSMAGGTEAFF. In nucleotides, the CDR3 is TGTGCCAGTAGTATGGCAGGAGGCACTGAAGCTTTCTTT.